One and the same sample provided the 20 T cell receptor beta chains below, sequenced in a study of OX40 agonist ivuxolimab in advanced cancers. Repertoires were generated with immunoSEQ multiplex PCR, while TCRdb's copy carries only in-frame clones and drops some. Among 82,000 or so clones listed, roughly 90% were seen once. Here the sequenced sample was CD4+ or CD8+ T cells sorted from blood, taken in a trial of the OX40 agonist ivuxolimab. Receptors originate from an adult with an advanced solid tumor such as melanoma, head and neck, liver or kidney cancer.

Written as DNA, the CDR3 is TGTGCCAGCAGTTTACTGGGGACAGGGTTGGACACTGAAGCTTTCTTT. Its protein product is CASSLLGTGLDTEAFF. This rearrangement joins TRBV27 to TRBJ1-1, with TRBD1 matching over 9 bases. V lost 2 bases and J lost 3; bases outside the gene matches: 7. CDR1 is MNHEY, CDR2 SMNVEV, per germline (reference sequence). The CDR3 covers 16 residues.

V is TRBV14 and J is TRBJ1-1; the D is unclear. Germline CDR1 and CDR2: SGHDN and FVKESK. The ends were cut back, 1 base at V and 6 bases at J, with 9 bases in the middle. CDR3 length equals 13 residues. In DNA, the CDR3 is TGTGCCAGCAGCCAAGCGGGCAGAGCTGAAGCTTTCTTT. Translated: CASSQAGRAEAFF.

DNA for the CDR3: TGTGCCAGCAGCTTGTGGTCTGGGGGGAACACTGAAGCTTTCTTT. Its translation is CASSLWSGGNTEAFF. This chain links TRBV5-4 with TRBJ1-1; weak D call: TRBD1 (5 bases). Looked up from germline, CDR1 is SGHNT and CDR2 is YYREEE (reference sequence). The CDR3 length is 15 residues. The V gene lost 1 base and the J gene lost 1 base, with 11 bases spanning the gap. The whole variable domain, filled in from reference TRBV5-4 and TRBJ1-1, reads ETGVTQSPTHLIKTRGQQVTLRCSSQSGHNTVSWYQQALGQGPQFIFQYYREEENGRGNFPPRFSGLQFPNYSSELNVNALELDDSALYLCASSLWSGGNTEAFFGQGTRLTVV.

This clone occurred once. The chain is built from TRBV9 and TRBJ2-1; D is ambiguous. The CDR3 is made up of 14 amino acids. Germline loops: CDR1 SGDLS, CDR2 YYNGEE. V was shortened by 4 bases and J by 0 bases, with 8 bases between the two germline ends. CDR3: CASSPMTSYNEQFF. CDR3 nucleotides: TGTGCCAGCAGCCCAATGACCTCCTACAATGAGCAGTTCTTC. Together with reference TRBV9 and TRBJ2-1, the CDR3 gives the full variable domain: DSGVTQTPKHLITATGQRVTLRCSPRSGDLSVYWYQQSLDQGLQFLIQYYNGEERAKGNILERFSAQQFPDLHSELNLSSLELGDSALYFCASSPMTSYNEQFFGPGTRLTVL.

This clone showed up just a few times. Written as DNA, the CDR3 is TGTGCCAGCAGTGAAGGGGAAGGCTACACCTTC. It yields the protein CASSEGEGYTF. V gene TRBV6-1 combines with J gene TRBJ1-2; no reliable D call. This CDR3 is 11 amino acids long. Germline values: CDR1 MNHNS, CDR2 SASEGT. V lost 1 base to trimming and J lost 8 bases, with 5 bases between them.

The chain recombines TRBV6-1 with TRBJ1-1; D is unclear. With 5 bases removed from V and 1 base from J, the gap between germline ends came to 14 bases. The CDR3 covers 15 residues. Germline assignment: CDR1 MNHNS and CDR2 SASEGT. In nucleotides, the CDR3 is TGTGCCAGCAGTCCAGTGGTACTGAAGAACACTGAAGCTTTCTTT. Amino acid sequence: CASSPVVLKNTEAFF.

This chain uses TRBV5-1 with TRBJ2-5; no reliable D call. V was trimmed by 0 bases and J by 1 base, leaving 10 bases between them. Germline-derived CDR1 and CDR2 are SGHRS and YFSETQ. This CDR3 has 15 residues. The CDR3 loop is CASSLASGLQETQYF. As DNA, the CDR3 is TGCGCCAGCAGCTTGGCCTCGGGTCTCCAAGAGACCCAGTACTTC.

This chain uses TRBV9 with TRBJ2-5; perhaps TRBD1 as D (7 bases). With 4 bases removed from V and 1 base from J, the gap between germline ends came to 17 bases. Germline V gene data show CDR1 as SGDLS and CDR2 as YYNGEE. The CDR3 has 16 residues. In nucleotides, the CDR3 is TGTGCCAGCAGCCCGGGGGCAGGGGGGCCCCAAGAGACCCAGTACTTC. Amino acid sequence: CASSPGAGGPQETQYF.

The chain recombines TRBV5-8 with TRBJ1-2, with D perhaps TRBD1 (5 bases). The CDR3 contains 14 residues. Deletions cut 1 base from V and 5 bases from J, with 12 bases between. The V gene's germline CDR1 is SGHTS and CDR2 YDEGEE. DNA for the CDR3: TGTGCCAGCAGCTTGCCGGACAAGAATTATGGCTACACCTTC. Residues: CASSLPDKNYGYTF.

V usage is TRBV28 and J usage is TRBJ2-5, with 7 positions matching TRBD1. The germline V gene encodes CDR1 MDHEN and CDR2 SYDVKM. The CDR3 extends over 15 amino acids. Losses at the gene ends were 3 bases for V and 4 bases for J; bases not matched to a gene: 8. The CDR3 reads CASSFGTAGRETQYF. The CDR3 region has the DNA TGTGCCAGCAGTTTCGGGACAGCCGGAAGAGAGACCCAGTACTTC.

The chain carries TRBV25-1 and TRBJ1-2; D might be TRBD1 (6 bases). V was pared by 4 bases and J by 4 bases, with 16 bases between. This CDR3 comprises 15 residues. The germline V gene has CDR1 MGHDK and CDR2 SYGVNS. This CDR3 is CASSVRHGGGYGYTF. CDR3 nucleotides: TGTGCCAGCAGTGTACGACACGGGGGCGGCTATGGCTACACCTTC.

A note on this clone: The sample carries other DNA sequences with the same CDR3. This sequence joins TRBV30 and TRBJ2-7; 12 bases align to TRBD1. CDR1 and CDR2 from the germline V gene are GTSNPN and SVGIG (reference sequence). This CDR3 has 18 amino acids. V was pared by 4 bases and J by 2 bases, with 15 bases of the junction left unmatched. The CDR3 DNA is TGTGCCTGGACCTTCCGGGGGACAGGGGGCTACCACCCCTACGAGCAGTACTTC. It is translated as CAWTFRGTGGYHPYEQYF.

The chain employs TRBV7-8 and TRBJ2-7; a weak D match, TRBD1 (5 bases). The CDR3 spans 15 residues. The germline V gene has CDR1 SGHVS and CDR2 FQNEAQ. Trimming took off 6 bases at V and 2 bases at J, with 17 bases between the two ends. CDR3 loop: CASRKGPLITYEQYF. The DNA for the CDR3 is TGTGCCAGCAGGAAGGGGCCGCTAATAACCTACGAGCAGTACTTC.

The chain has TRBV7-3 and TRBJ1-1; D remains unclear. The germline V gene encodes CDR1 SGHTA and CDR2 FQGTGA. V lost 0 bases and J 4 bases, leaving 6 bases between the germline ends. The CDR3 is 13 amino acids. CDR3 sequence: CASSLTPITEAFF. The CDR3 bases are TGTGCCAGCAGCTTAACTCCAATCACTGAAGCTTTCTTT. Drawing the rest from reference TRBV7-3 and TRBJ1-1, the complete variable domain is GAGVSQTPSNKVTEKGKYVELRCDPISGHTALYWYRQSLGQGPEFLIYFQGTGAADDSGLPNDRFFAVRPEGSVSTLKIQRTERGDSAVYLCASSLTPITEAFFGQGTRLTVV.

V and J are TRBV5-1 and TRBJ1-4; D is perhaps TRBD1 (5 bases). Trimming took 1 base from V and 6 from J, leaving 10 bases between them. The CDR3 runs to 14 residues. Germline V gene data show CDR1 as SGHRS and CDR2 as YFSETQ. CDR3 in DNA: TGCGCCAGCAGCTTGTCCGGGGCTGATGAAAAACTGTTTTTT. Translated: CASSLSGADEKLFF.

The chain recombines TRBV7-2 with TRBJ2-1, with a weak D call TRBD2 (5 bases). V shed 3 bases and J shed 4 bases, with 10 bases lying between them. CDR3 length: 14 amino acids. Germline assignment: CDR1 SGHTA and CDR2 FQGNSA. This CDR3 reads CASSFSRAYNEQFF. The CDR3 coding sequence is TGTGCCAGCAGCTTCTCGCGGGCGTACAATGAGCAGTTCTTC.

This chain joins TRBV19 and TRBJ2-5; TRBD2 matches at 11 bases. V shed 5 bases and J 6 bases; nucleotides not matched to a gene: 5. Germline V gene data show CDR1 as LNHDA and CDR2 as SQIVND (reference sequence). The CDR3 covers 14 residues. The CDR3 nucleotides read TGTGCCAGTAGTTCGACTAGCGGGGCGAAGACCCAGTACTTC. Translated, it gives CASSSTSGAKTQYF. Full variable domain (outside the CDR3, taken from reference TRBV19 and TRBJ2-5): DGGITQSPKYLFRKEGQNVTLSCEQNLNHDAMYWYRQDPGQGLRLIYYSQIVNDFQKGDIAEGYSVSREKKESFPLTVTSAQKNPTAFYLCASSSTSGAKTQYFGPGTRLLVL.

This rearrangement joins TRBV6-6 to TRBJ2-7; no definite D call. V was cut by 6 bases and J by 2 bases, with 11 bases left in between. The CDR3 spans 13 residues. Germline V gene sequence: CDR1 MNHNY, CDR2 SVGAGI (reference sequence). The CDR3 reads CASRPPETYEQYF. The CDR3 DNA follows: TGTGCCAGCAGGCCCCCAGAAACCTACGAGCAGTACTTC.

The J gene is TRBJ2-2, the V gene TRBV9, with 10 bases aligning to TRBD1. Per germline, CDR1 SGDLS and CDR2 YYNGEE. V gave up 0 bases and J gave up 0 bases; unmatched junction bases: 8. The CDR3 loop spans 19 amino acids. CDR3 region: CASSVATLGQGANTGELFF. CDR3 coding DNA: TGTGCCAGCAGCGTAGCTACTCTTGGACAGGGGGCGAACACCGGGGAGCTGTTTTTT.

This clone was picked up one time. The chain joins TRBV6-5 to TRBJ1-1, with no clear D. The V gene lost 5 bases and the J gene lost 6 bases, with 16 bases spanning the gap. Germline V lookup: CDR1 MNHEY, CDR2 SVGAGI. There are 14 residues in the CDR3. CDR3 in DNA: TGTGCCAGCAGTCCCCGGTCGGGGAGCTCTGAAGCTTTCTTT. Its protein is CASSPRSGSSEAFF.